One and the same sample provided the 16 T cell receptor beta chains below, sequenced in a study of cytomegalovirus exposure and HLA in healthy donors. Data came from immunoSEQ multiplex PCR; TCRdb stores just in-frame clones and leaves some out. The repertoire has about 84,000 clones, roughly 90% of them found once; the top ten carry around 2.1%. Input material: PBMCs. The receptor set was obtained from a man aged 30 to 39 in good health and CMV-seronegative.

The genes are TRBV6-5 and TRBJ1-2, with D perhaps TRBD1 (5 bases). The CDR3 is 15 amino acids. CDR1 and CDR2 from the germline V gene are MNHEY and SVGAGI. V lost 5 bases, J lost 5 bases, and 18 bases lay in between. The CDR3 DNA follows: TGTGCCAGCAGTCGGGGGACGACGGCTGAGTATGGCTACACCTTC. It is translated as CASSRGTTAEYGYTF.

This chain joins TRBV29-1 and TRBJ1-3; possibly TRBD1 for D (6 bases). Germline CDR1 is SQVTM and CDR2 is ANQGSEA. V shed 4 bases and J shed 0 bases, with 13 bases lying between them. This CDR3 is 15 amino acids long. The CDR3 nucleotides read TGCAGCGTTGGTTTCAGGGGAAGCTCTGGAAACACCATATATTTT. It yields the protein CSVGFRGSSGNTIYF.

This clone has only one observation. The chain links TRBV5-5 to TRBJ2-5, with a tentative D call TRBD1 (5 bases). CDR1 is SGHKS and CDR2 is YYEKEE in the germline V gene (reference sequence). V lost 4 bases, J lost 1 base, and 11 bases lay in between. This CDR3 is built from 14 residues. In DNA form, the CDR3 reads TGTGCCAGCAGCATAGGGGCAACCCAAGAGACCCAGTACTTC. Amino acid sequence: CASSIGATQETQYF.

The chain joins TRBV20-1 to TRBJ2-7; a weak D match, TRBD2 (6 bases). Looked up from germline, CDR1 is DFQATT and CDR2 is SNEGSKA (reference sequence). This CDR3 has 11 residues. The V end lost 3 bases, the J end lost 5 bases, and 8 bases lay between the germline ends. CDR3: CSASRGNEQYF. CDR3 bases: TGCAGTGCTAGTCGGGGGAACGAGCAGTACTTC.

On this clone itself: Distinct nucleotide sequences in the sample also encode this CDR3. This chain uses TRBV2 with TRBJ1-3; 10 bases line up with TRBD1. The CDR3 runs 15 residues. Losses at the gene ends were 6 bases for V and 3 bases for J; bases not matched to a gene: 5. Germline V gene sequence: CDR1 SNHLY, CDR2 FYNNEI. CDR3 loop: CASRRQGASGNTIYF. For the CDR3, the DNA is TGTGCCAGCAGGCGACAGGGGGCTAGTGGAAACACCATATATTTT.

CDR3 amino acids: CASSITGTGNQQFF. The CDR3 DNA sequence: TGTGCCAGTAGTATAACCGGGACAGGGAATCAGCAGTTCTTC. J is TRBJ2-1 and V is TRBV19; 9 bases align to TRBD1. Germline V gene data show CDR1 as LNHDA and CDR2 as SQIVND (reference sequence). The CDR3 extends over 14 amino acids. V lost 2 bases, J lost 11 bases, and 7 bases stayed unmatched.

This clone was observed once. The rearrangement joins TRBV2 to TRBJ1-4; D gene ambiguous. The germline V gene encodes CDR1 SNHLY and CDR2 FYNNEI. V lost 11 bases to trimming and J lost 8 bases, with 18 bases between them. The CDR3 length is 13 residues. The CDR3, as DNA: TGTGCCTCTCGGAGGCCGCTTGTGGAAAAACTGTTTTTT. Protein: CASRRPLVEKLFF.

The chain has TRBV10-1 and TRBJ2-7; tentatively, D is TRBD1 (6 bases). Trimming left V 6 bases short and J 5 bases short, with 17 bases between. The germline CDR1 and CDR2 sequences are WNHNN and SYGVQD (reference sequence). The CDR3 consists of 14 residues. CDR3 loop: CASSNDRKSDEQYF. The CDR3, as DNA: TGCGCCAGCAGCAATGACAGGAAGAGCGACGAGCAGTACTTC.

The rearrangement joins TRBV11-2 to TRBJ2-1, with 8 positions matching TRBD2. The V and J ends lost 0 bases and 5 bases, in that order; junction bases with no gene match: 12. This CDR3 is built from 18 residues. The germline V gene encodes CDR1 SGHAT and CDR2 FQNNGV. The CDR3 protein is CASSLEQSWVAGHNEQFF. CDR3 DNA sequence: TGTGCCAGCAGCTTAGAACAATCGTGGGTAGCGGGGCACAATGAGCAGTTCTTC.

J is TRBJ1-4 and V is TRBV7-9, with TRBD1 matching 9 bases. The trim removed 5 bases at V and 3 bases at J, leaving 4 bases unmatched. The CDR3 runs 15 residues. Germline assignment: CDR1 SEHNR and CDR2 FQNEAQ (reference sequence). The CDR3 loop is CASSLTGGPNEKLFF. The CDR3 DNA reads TGTGCCAGCAGCCTTACAGGGGGCCCTAATGAAAAACTGTTTTTT. Filled out from reference TRBV7-9 and TRBJ1-4, the complete variable domain reads DTGVSQNPRHKITKRGQNVTFRCDPISEHNRLYWYRQTLGQGPEFLTYFQNEAQLEKSRLLSDRFSAERPKGSFSTLEIQRTEQGDSAMYLCASSLTGGPNEKLFFGSGTQLSVL.

CDR3 residues: CASSLGPGGTDTQYF. For the CDR3, the DNA is TGCGCCAGCAGCTTGGGTCCGGGAGGCACAGATACGCAGTATTTT. The chain joins TRBV5-1 to TRBJ2-3; D perhaps matches TRBD2 (6 bases). Germline CDR1 and CDR2: SGHRS and YFSETQ. Between the trimmed V and J ends, which lost 0 bases and 1 base, there was a span of 9 bases. This CDR3 is 15 amino acids long. The whole variable domain, filled in from reference TRBV5-1 and TRBJ2-3, reads KAGVTQTPRYLIKTRGQQVTLSCSPISGHRSVSWYQQTPGQGLQFLFEYFSETQRNKGNFPGRFSGRQFSNSRSEMNVSTLELGDSALYLCASSLGPGGTDTQYFGPGTRLTVL.

The genes are TRBV5-1 and TRBJ2-7; D not certain. Germline values: CDR1 SGHRS, CDR2 YFSETQ. The CDR3 runs to 13 residues. V was pared by 2 bases and J by 6 bases, with 12 bases between. The CDR3 DNA is TGCGCCAGCAGCTTACGATTCCCTACCGAGCAGTACTTC. Encoded protein: CASSLRFPTEQYF.

This clone was seen once. The genes are TRBV7-8 and TRBJ2-7, with D maybe TRBD2 (5 bases). V lost 2 bases to trimming and J lost 3 bases, with 11 bases between them. The CDR3 covers 14 residues. Looked up from germline, CDR1 is SGHVS and CDR2 is FQNEAQ. The chain's CDR3 is CASSLMGAVYEQYF. Written as DNA, the CDR3 is TGTGCCAGCAGCTTAATGGGAGCAGTCTACGAGCAGTACTTC.

The chain has TRBV5-1 and TRBJ2-1, with D possibly TRBD2 on 5 matching bases. CDR1 and CDR2 (germline): SGHRS, YFSETQ. V shed 2 bases and J shed 5 bases, with 11 bases lying between them. The CDR3 consists of 14 residues. CDR3 coding DNA: TGCGCCAGCAGCTTAAACGGGGTAAACAATGAGCAGTTCTTC. Protein sequence: CASSLNGVNNEQFF.

On this clone itself: An end of the junction differs from the germline gene, which may be a read error. CDR3 in DNA: TGCAGCGTTGTTATCGTCGGCAGTAGCAATCAGCCTCAGCATTTT. Protein sequence: CSVVIVGSSNQPQHF. The genes are TRBV29-1 and TRBJ1-5; D gene unclear. The CDR3 extends over 15 amino acids. Germline V lookup: CDR1 SQVTM, CDR2 ANQGSEA.

This chain connects TRBV19 to TRBJ1-1; D is uncertain. There are 16 residues in the CDR3. Trimming left V 7 bases short and J 2 bases short, with 20 bases between. Germline V gives CDR1 LNHDA, CDR2 SQIVND (reference sequence). The CDR3 coding sequence is TGTGCCAGTACCAACTCGGGCGGGCTCTATAACACTGAAGCTTTCTTT. Translating it yields CASTNSGGLYNTEAFF.